The T cell receptor (beta chain) under discussion was sequenced for a study of cytomegalovirus exposure and HLA in healthy donors. Study-level findings and limits: Researchers reported in a later analysis that a missense DCLRE1C variant was tied to TCR beta V- and J-gene trimming. Using a false discovery rate of 0.05, a later analysis showed that 16,951 TCR beta sequences were associated with HLA alleles. The study had only CMV serostatus as immune exposure information. More clonal expansion characterized HLA-associated TCR beta chains than equally common others in a later analysis.

This clone was observed once. Antigen unknown. The study ran its PCR with 60 Vbeta and 13 Jbeta primers. Some clones are missing from TCRdb's copy, which holds only in-frame ones; the method was immunoSEQ multiplex PCR. The sample contains 95,000 to 150,000 clones, 81% of which appear only once. The sequenced sample consisted of PBMCs. This sequence was found in a woman between 40 and 55 years old in good health and CMV-seronegative.

CDR3 sequence reads: CASSLTGFGEQETQYF. CDR3 bases: TGCGCCAGCAGCTTAACGGGATTCGGGGAACAAGAGACCCAGTACTTC. This sequence joins TRBV5-1 and TRBJ2-5; maybe TRBD2 (5 bases). The V gene's germline CDR1 is SGHRS and CDR2 YFSETQ. The CDR3 consists of 16 residues. V was pared by 2 bases and J by 2 bases, with 16 bases between.